A selection of T cell receptor beta chains follows, all from one sample in a study of T cell responses to AZD1222 COVID-19 vaccine. Generated by immunoSEQ multiplex PCR, the TCRdb table keeps only in-frame clones and is missing some. This table holds approximately 120,000 clones, 90% to 95% found once. Sample: peripheral blood, taken on day 0 of AZD1222 vaccination. The receptors were gathered from an adult in good health. Both conserved end residues are part of each CDR3. The D gene is left open where the match is weak. Clone size appears in some rows only: once, few, many, or a class for an expanded clone.

clone_size j_call v_call d_call cdr3_nt cdr3_aa
NA TRBJ1-3 TRBV9 NA TGTGCCAGCAGCCCAACTTTGGCAAGCTCTGGAAACACCATATATTTT CASSPTLASSGNTIYF
NA TRBJ1-2 TRBV7-9 NA TGTGCCAGCAGCTTAGGGTCCCAGGCCTATGGCTACACCTTC CASSLGSQAYGYTF
NA TRBJ2-7 TRBV27 NA TGTGCCAGCAGTTTATCGAATAGGCCGGAGCAGTACTTC CASSLSNRPEQYF
once TRBJ1-1 TRBV19 TRBD1 TGTGCCAGTAGTCTAACAGGGGCGTCGAGGTACACTGAAGCTTTCTTT CASSLTGASRYTEAFF
NA TRBJ2-1 TRBV7-9 TRBD2 TGTGCCAGCAGCCCCGGAAGCGGGGTGGAACAGTTCTTC CASSPGSGVEQFF
NA TRBJ2-7 TRBV11-1 TRBD1 TGTGCCAGCAGCTTCCCGGGACAGGGGACCGAGCAGTACTTC CASSFPGQGTEQYF
NA TRBJ2-1 TRBV4-3 NA TGCGCCAGCAGCCAGGCGTATGGACGTACCGGGGACAATGAGCAGTTCTTC CASSQAYGRTGDNEQFF
NA TRBJ1-6 TRBV10-3 TRBD1 TGTGCCATCAAGGGACAGGGTGGCGGTAATTCACCCCTCCACTTT CAIKGQGGGNSPLHF
NA TRBJ1-5 TRBV2 NA TGTGCCAGCAGTGAAAGGACAGTCGGTCAGCCCCAGCATTTT CASSERTVGQPQHF
NA TRBJ2-7 TRBV10-3 NA TGTGCCATCAGTGAAATGCGTCCGGGGAGAGGCTACGAGCAGTACTTC CAISEMRPGRGYEQYF
once TRBJ1-2 TRBV6-1 NA TGTGCCAGCAGTGAAGCGCTTCCCCCCCAGTATGGCTACACCTTC CASSEALPPQYGYTF
once TRBJ1-1 TRBV19 NA TGTGCCAGTAGCGCCGGGACGGAGAACACTGAAGCTTTCTTT CASSAGTENTEAFF